This T cell receptor beta chain is from a study of CD8 T cells in ankylosing spondylitis. General study results and limits: Seven to nine highly homologous variants formed a TCR beta motif that appeared characteristic of ankylosing spondylitis blood. Clones that were linked to disease were CD8+ and were relatively rare in peripheral blood.

The table lists this clonotype with a few counts. Its antigen is undetermined. Germline CDR1 and CDR2: SNHLY and FYNNEI. V was shortened by 7 bases and J by 3 bases, with 13 bases between the two germline ends. This CDR3 has 13 residues. TCRdb re-derived calls from the 5' RACE reads in MiXCR, one entry per CDR3 protein. The data contain more than 600,000 distinct CDR3 sequences, roughly 20% of them singletons. Sequencing input: blood, either unsorted or a sorted T cell fraction (not recorded which). The rearrangement joins TRBV2 to TRBJ2-7; no clear D. The origin of this receptor is a male donor with ankylosing spondylitis. Here the CDR3 reads CASTQAPYYEQYF. DNA for the CDR3: TGTGCCAGCACTCAGGCGCCATACTACGAGCAGTACTTC.